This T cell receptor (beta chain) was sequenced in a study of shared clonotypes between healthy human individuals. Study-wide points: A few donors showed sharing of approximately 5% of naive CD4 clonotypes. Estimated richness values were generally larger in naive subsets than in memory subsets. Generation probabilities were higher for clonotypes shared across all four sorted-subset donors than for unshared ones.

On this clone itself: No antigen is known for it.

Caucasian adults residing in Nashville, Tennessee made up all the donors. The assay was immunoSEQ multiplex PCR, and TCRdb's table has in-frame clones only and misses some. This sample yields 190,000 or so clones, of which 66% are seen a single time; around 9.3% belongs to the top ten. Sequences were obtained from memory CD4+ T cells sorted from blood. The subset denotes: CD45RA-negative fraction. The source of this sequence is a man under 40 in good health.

The CDR3 loop reads CASSQDRGLAIPQGAKNIQYF. DNA of the CDR3: TGTGCCAGCAGCCAAGATCGAGGACTAGCTATACCGCAAGGAGCCAAAAACATTCAGTACTTC. The J gene is TRBJ2-4, the V gene TRBV14; 8 nucleotides align to TRBD2. The CDR3 consists of 21 residues. V gave up 0 bases and J gave up 0 bases; unmatched junction bases: 16. Germline V gives CDR1 SGHDN, CDR2 FVKESK.